These 17 T cell receptor beta chains share one sample of origin, sequenced in a study of blood T cells in healthy people across ages. A second PCR, run for roughly 7 to 11 cycles, used a sample-barcoded 5' primer plus a J-beta primer mix. MiXCR, run by TCRdb on the 5' RACE reads, gives a single entry per CDR3 protein. The sample includes 1.5 million to 2 million distinct CDR3 sequences, about 49% of them seen just once. Sequenced sample: blood. The receptors were gathered from a woman aged 35 to 49 in good health.

This sequence joins TRBV7-3 and TRBJ2-1; 11 nucleotides agree with TRBD2. The DNA end is a closer match to TRBJ2-7, so the J assignment may be wrong. The length of the CDR3 is 17 residues. Germline CDR1 reads SGHTA; CDR2 reads FQGTGA. The CDR3 sequence: CASSSSTSGVSYNEQYF. CDR3 sequence (DNA): TGTGCCAGCAGCTCTTCGACTAGCGGGGTATCCTACAATGAGCAGTACTTC.

The CDR3 reads CASNSGTMGNYGYTF. CDR3 in DNA: TGTGCCAGCAACTCCGGGACAATGGGAAACTATGGCTACACCTTC. The V call is TRBV7-2, the J call TRBJ1-2, with a possible D match to TRBD1 (6 bases). In germline, CDR1 is SGHTA, CDR2 FQGNSA. Deletions cut 7 bases from V and 2 bases from J, with 17 bases between. CDR3 length equals 15 residues. The complete variable domain, with remaining parts taken from reference TRBV7-2 and TRBJ1-2, reads GAGVSQSPSNKVTEKGKDVELRCDPISGHTALYWYRQSLGQGLEFLIYFQGNSAPDKSGLPSDRFSAERTGGSVSTLTIQRTQQEDSAVYLCASNSGTMGNYGYTFGSGTRLTVV.

The table lists this clonotype with many counts. This chain links TRBV12-3 or TRBV12-4 with TRBJ1-2; TRBD1 might be the D (5 bases). Trimming shortened V by 2 bases and J by 0 bases, and 7 bases separated the two germline ends. CDR3 length: 14 residues. CDR3 sequence: CASSLQGSNYGYTF. The CDR3 nucleotides read TGTGCCAGCAGTTTACAGGGATCTAACTATGGCTACACCTTC.

This clonotype was seen at least ten times. The rearrangement links TRBV7-2 to TRBJ2-3; perhaps TRBD2 as D (7 bases). Germline V gene data show CDR1 as SGHTA and CDR2 as FQGNSA. This CDR3 comprises 14 residues. V lost 1 base and J 5 bases, leaving 10 bases between the germline ends. The CDR3 loop reads CASSLGGGLDTQYF. CDR3 DNA: TGTGCCAGCAGCTTAGGGGGGGGCCTAGATACGCAGTATTTT.

The V and J genes are TRBV24-1 and TRBJ2-5; TRBD2 matches 7 bases. With V trimmed by 3 bases and J by 7 bases, 10 bases remained unmatched. The germline CDR1 and CDR2 sequences are KGHDR and SFDVKD. The CDR3 runs to 15 residues. This CDR3 is CATSDNGLVDGTQYF. CDR3 DNA: TGTGCCACCAGTGATAACGGACTAGTTGACGGGACCCAGTACTTC.

A few counts support this clonotype. The V and J genes are TRBV7-2 and TRBJ2-5; 12 bases map to TRBD2. Per germline, CDR1 SGHTA and CDR2 FQGNSA. The V segment lost 1 base and the J segment 7 bases; nucleotides outside the gene matches: 7. The CDR3 spans 16 residues. The CDR3 region is CASSLGLAGGLGTQYF. DNA for the CDR3: TGTGCCAGCAGCTTAGGTCTAGCGGGGGGGTTAGGGACCCAGTACTTC. Full variable domain (rest looked up from reference TRBV7-2 and TRBJ2-5): GAGVSQSPSNKVTEKGKDVELRCDPISGHTALYWYRQSLGQGLEFLIYFQGNSAPDKSGLPSDRFSAERTGGSVSTLTIQRTQQEDSAVYLCASSLGLAGGLGTQYFGPGTRLLVL.

This chain links TRBV6-5 with TRBJ2-6, with D tentatively TRBD1 (6 bases). CDR3 length equals 17 residues. Germline CDR1 reads MNHEY; CDR2 reads SVGAGI. V lost 2 bases and J lost 0, with 11 bases in between. The CDR3 here is CASSYQGRSSGANVLTF. CDR3 nucleotides: TGTGCCAGCAGTTACCAGGGGCGTAGCTCTGGGGCCAACGTCCTGACTTTC.

The chain is built from TRBV13 and TRBJ1-1, with D tentatively TRBD1 (5 bases). V lost 5 bases and J 5 bases, leaving 12 bases between the germline ends. The germline gives CDR1 PRHDT, CDR2 FYEKMQ (reference sequence). The CDR3 length is 13 residues. DNA of the CDR3: TGTGCCAGCAGCCCGCGGGGCGCAACTGAAGCTTTCTTT. Translation: CASSPRGATEAFF.

This clonotype was observed a handful of times. This chain joins TRBV6-6 and TRBJ2-6; D is perhaps TRBD2 (5 bases). V lost 8 bases, J lost 1 base, and 15 bases lay in between. The CDR3 runs 16 residues. Per the germline V gene, CDR1 is MNHNY and CDR2 is SVGAGI (reference sequence). CDR3 protein: CASRGTDGSGANVLTF. CDR3 in DNA: TGTGCCAGCCGGGGTACTGACGGTTCTGGGGCCAACGTCCTGACTTTC.

CDR3 DNA: TGCGCCAGCAGCTTGCTTCCTAGCGGGGGTACAGATACGCAGTATTTT. As protein: CASSLLPSGGTDTQYF. The V and J genes are TRBV5-1 and TRBJ2-3; TRBD2 matches 10 bases. The length of the CDR3 is 16 residues. Germline lookup yields CDR1 SGHRS and CDR2 YFSETQ. Trimming took 1 base from V and 3 from J; bases not matched to a gene: 5.

The V call is TRBV10-3, the J call TRBJ2-6, with D unresolved. This CDR3 has 13 residues. Germline V CDR1 and CDR2: ENHRY, SYGVKD. Between the trimmed V and J ends, which lost 11 bases and 4 bases, there was a span of 12 bases. The CDR3 loop reads CAVTEHGANVLTF. The DNA of the CDR3 is TGTGCCGTCACAGAACACGGGGCCAACGTCCTGACTTTC.

This clonotype was seen more than once but under ten times. The J gene is TRBJ1-2, the V gene TRBV2; TRBD1 agrees at 8 bases. The CDR3 has 14 residues. Trimming removed 11 bases from V and 4 bases from J; junction bases left unmatched: 12. Germline assignment: CDR1 SNHLY and CDR2 FYNNEI. Here the CDR3 reads CAWLERTGRYGYTF. In DNA, the CDR3 is TGTGCCTGGCTAGAGAGGACAGGGCGCTATGGCTACACCTTC.

Only a few counts were recorded for this clonotype. The V and J genes are TRBV29-1 and TRBJ2-5; no clear D gene. Between the trimmed V and J ends, which lost 2 bases and 6 bases, there was a span of 10 bases. This CDR3 region has 12 residues. Germline CDR1 is SQVTM and CDR2 is ANQGSEA. CDR3 loop: CSVELRQKTQYF. The CDR3 DNA follows: TGCAGCGTTGAACTGAGGCAAAAGACCCAGTACTTC.

The chain carries TRBV28 and TRBJ2-7; 12 bases map to TRBD2. This CDR3 contains 15 residues. The ends lost 6 bases at V and 3 bases at J; junction bases unmatched: 6. Germline CDR1 MDHEN, CDR2 SYDVKM. The CDR3 DNA is TGTGCCAGCAGACCGCAACTAGCGGGAGGCTACGAGCAGTACTTC. Protein sequence: CASRPQLAGGYEQYF.

The rearrangement uses TRBV6-6 and TRBJ1-2, with no clear D. This CDR3 has 10 residues. The germline V and J ends were trimmed by 7 bases and 7 bases, with 7 bases remaining between them. CDR1 is MNHNY and CDR2 is SVGAGI in the germline V gene (reference sequence). The CDR3 DNA follows: TGTGCCAGCAAAAACGGTGGCTACACCTTC. Translation gives CASKNGGYTF.

The chain is built from TRBV12-3 or TRBV12-4 and TRBJ2-7; 10 bases match TRBD2. V shed 6 bases and J 3 bases; nucleotides not matched to a gene: 8. The CDR3 covers 15 residues. The CDR3 loop is CASSQGTSDLYEQYF. Here the CDR3 DNA reads TGTGCCAGCAGCCAAGGGACTAGCGACCTCTACGAGCAGTACTTC.

The chain has TRBV20-1 and TRBJ1-2, with D perhaps TRBD1 (5 bases). CDR1 is DFQATT, CDR2 SNEGSKA, per germline (reference sequence). V lost 6 bases to trimming and J lost 0 bases, with 14 bases between them. The CDR3 sequence is 14 residues long. The CDR3 DNA follows: TGCAGTGCCGTGAGACAGCCCTCTAACTATGGCTACACCTTC. Protein sequence: CSAVRQPSNYGYTF.